A selection of T cell receptor beta chains follows, all from one sample in a study of patients and donors after allogeneic stem cell transplantation. TCRdb passed the RT-PCR reads through MiXCR, listing each CDR3 protein once. Of some 960,000 distinct CDR3 sequences listed, around 17% were seen once; the top ten hold 6%. The sample was blood, either unsorted or a sorted T cell fraction (not recorded which). Receptors were obtained from a human donor who was either an allogeneic HSCT recipient or a stem cell or donor lymphocyte infusion donor (not recorded which). It is not recorded whose cells these are; they may come from a transplant donor. The CDR3 runs from the conserved cysteine through the conserved F or W. D genes are given only for firm matches. Expanded clones get a size class; other rows say once, few or many, or leave the size out.

v_gene,abundance,j_gene,d_gene,CDR3nt,CDR3aa
TRBV6-5,.,TRBJ1-1,.,TGTGCCAGCAGTTATCCGGGGGTGGGGAACACTGAAGCTTTCTTT,CASSYPGVGNTEAFF
TRBV24-1,few,TRBJ2-1,TRBD2,TGTGCCACCAGTGATTGGACTAGCGGGACGTCCTACAATGAGCAGTTCTTC,CATSDWTSGTSYNEQFF
TRBV6-2/TRBV6-3,.,TRBJ1-2,.,TGTGCCAGCAGTTACTCGGGACGGTTCTATGGCTACACCTTC,CASSYSGRFYGYTF
TRBV5-5,few,TRBJ2-2,.,TGTGCCAGCAGCTTGAGGGTTGGGGCCACCGGGGAGCTGTTTTTT,CASSLRVGATGELFF
TRBV27,.,TRBJ2-1,.,TGTGCCAGCGTGGGGGGTTGGAACAATGAGCAGTTCTTC,CASVGGWNNEQFF
TRBV5-1,few,TRBJ2-1,.,TGCGCCAGCAGCTTGGATCCCTTGACAGTCTACAATGAGCAGTTCTTC,CASSLDPLTVYNEQFF
TRBV6-1,.,TRBJ1-2,.,TGTGCCAGCAGGAACCCCAGGTTGTCTAACTATGGCTACACCTTC,CASRNPRLSNYGYTF
TRBV7-2,few,TRBJ2-1,TRBD2,TGTGCCAGCAGCTTTCAGGGACTAGCGGGCAATGAGCAGTTCTTC,CASSFQGLAGNEQFF
TRBV29-1,.,TRBJ2-7,TRBD1,TGCAGCGTTCGACGGGACAGGGACAACGAGCAGTACTTC,CSVRRDRDNEQYF
TRBV29-1,.,TRBJ2-2,.,TGCAGCGTTGAATTGGGTAGCAGGAACACCGGGGAGCTGTTTTTT,CSVELGSRNTGELFF
TRBV4-2,.,TRBJ1-5,.,TGTGCCAGCAGCCAAGATTACAGCACCAATCAGCCCCAGCATTTT,CASSQDYSTNQPQHF
TRBV7-6,.,TRBJ2-3,.,TGTGCCAGCAGCTTAGCACCGGGAATTGGGACAGATACGCAGTATTTT,CASSLAPGIGTDTQYF
TRBV7-6,many,TRBJ1-2,TRBD1,TGTGCCAGCAGCCCGGGACAGCCCTATGGCTACACCTTC,CASSPGQPYGYTF
TRBV24-1,.,TRBJ1-1,.,TGTGCCACCCGTTTCTCAGTTAACACTGAAGCTTTCTTT,CATRFSVNTEAFF
TRBV11-2,.,TRBJ2-7,.,TGTGCCAGCAGCCCGAATGGACTATTTTACGAGCAGTACTTC,CASSPNGLFYEQYF
TRBV7-2,few,TRBJ1-2,.,TGTGCCAGCAGGTGGTCAGGGCTTGGCTACACCTTC,CASRWSGLGYTF
TRBV28,.,TRBJ1-1,.,TGTGCCAGCATCTGGTCGGGGCCCCGGAACACTGAAGCTTTCTTT,CASIWSGPRNTEAFF
TRBV12-3/TRBV12-4,.,TRBJ1-1,.,TGTGCCAGCAGTTTAAGCGGGCCGCGACAGAACACTGAAGCTTTCTTT,CASSLSGPRQNTEAFF
TRBV7-6,.,TRBJ2-7,TRBD2,TGTGCCAGCAGCCAAGTAGCGGGAGCGACCTACGAGCAGTACTTC,CASSQVAGATYEQYF
TRBV20-1,few,TRBJ2-5,TRBD2,TGCAGTGCTTGGAGACTAGCGGGGGAGGGCCCAGAGACCCAGTACTTC,CSAWRLAGEGPETQYF
TRBV5-1,.,TRBJ2-5,TRBD2,TGCGCCAGCAGCTTGGCTAGCGGGGGGCTCCAAGAGACCCAGTACTTC,CASSLASGGLQETQYF
TRBV20-1,few,TRBJ2-1,.,TGCAGTGCTAACTCGGGCGGAAACAATGAGCAGTTCTTC,CSANSGGNNEQFF
TRBV29-1,few,TRBJ2-7,TRBD1,TGCAGCGTGGATCCCCCCGGGACAGGGACCGAGCAGTACTTC,CSVDPPGTGTEQYF
TRBV5-1,.,TRBJ2-5,TRBD2,TGCGCCAGCAGCGTGACTAGCGGGGGAGAGACCCAGTACTTC,CASSVTSGGETQYF
TRBV24-1,.,TRBJ2-6,.,TGTGCCACCAGTGATACCCCGGGACGTCCTCTCGGGGCCAACGTCCTGACTTTC,CATSDTPGRPLGANVLTF
TRBV6-5,.,TRBJ2-2,.,TGTGCCAGCAGTTACTCTCCTCTTGTTGGCCCGGTCGGGGAGCTGTTTTTT,CASSYSPLVGPVGELFF
TRBV6-5,few,TRBJ1-1,TRBD1,TGTGCCAGCAGTTACTCCTGGACAGGGGAAACTGAAGCTTTCTTT,CASSYSWTGETEAFF
TRBV4-2,few,TRBJ2-2,.,TGTGCCAGCAGCCAAGGCGGCAGGGGAGACACCGGGGAGCTGTTTTTT,CASSQGGRGDTGELFF
TRBV25-1,.,TRBJ1-2,.,TGTGCCAGCAGTGAATTTGAGACAGCCGGCTACACCTTC,CASSEFETAGYTF
TRBV7-8,few,TRBJ2-5,TRBD1,TGTGCCAGCAGCATACAAGTGGGACAGGGGGCTGGAGAGACCCAGTACTTC,CASSIQVGQGAGETQYF
TRBV12-3/TRBV12-4,.,TRBJ2-7,.,TGTGCCAGCAGTCCACCCCCGACAGGTTCGAGCTACGAGCAGTACTTC,CASSPPPTGSSYEQYF
TRBV5-1,few,TRBJ2-2,TRBD2,TGCGCCAGCAGCTTCGTGGCTAGCGGGCTGAACACCGGGGAGCTGTTTTTT,CASSFVASGLNTGELFF
TRBV7-6,few,TRBJ2-3,.,TGTGCCAGCAGCTTAGGGACAGCCGCCACAGATACGCAGTATTTT,CASSLGTAATDTQYF
TRBV10-3,.,TRBJ2-3,TRBD2,TGTGCCATCAGTGAGTCAAGGACTAGCGGGGGACAAGATACGCAGTATTTT,CAISESRTSGGQDTQYF
TRBV7-9,few,TRBJ2-1,TRBD2,TGTGCCAGCAGCCTCCCGGTTCGGCGGGGGGTTTACAATGAGCAGTTCTTC,CASSLPVRRGVYNEQFF
TRBV7-8,many,TRBJ2-1,TRBD2,TGTGCCAGCAGCTTACTCGGGACTAGCGGACCCTACAATGAGCAGTTCTTC,CASSLLGTSGPYNEQFF
TRBV7-9,.,TRBJ2-5,.,TGTGCCAGCAGTACCAGGGGCGGGAGCGGTGAGACCCAGTACTTC,CASSTRGGSGETQYF